The source of this T cell receptor beta chain is a study of blood T cell repertoires in COVID-19. The V gene lost 4 bases and the J gene lost 4 bases, with 14 bases spanning the gap. Germline lookup yields CDR1 SGHRS and CDR2 YFSETQ. The CDR3 extends over 14 amino acids. Only in-frame clones appear in the TCRdb table, and some are missing; sequencing was by immunoSEQ multiplex PCR. The sample lists approximately 60,000 clones, approximately 89% occurring once. The gene calls are TRBV5-1 and TRBJ2-5, with D perhaps TRBD2 (6 bases). This receptor was taken from a man in his 60s with active or convalescent COVID-19. The specimen sequenced was peripheral blood. CDR3 in DNA: TGCGCCAGCAGCGAGAGACTAGATCGAGAGACCCAGTACTTC. This sequence encodes CASSERLDRETQYF. Drawing the rest from reference TRBV5-1 and TRBJ2-5, the complete variable domain is KAGVTQTPRYLIKTRGQQVTLSCSPISGHRSVSWYQQTPGQGLQFLFEYFSETQRNKGNFPGRFSGRQFSNSRSEMNVSTLELGDSALYLCASSERLDRETQYFGPGTRLLVL.